The present entry profiles one T cell receptor (beta chain) with its context. The antigen remains undetermined. The data derive from a study of beta chain features in type 1 diabetes. The study's findings and limits: Insertions were fewer and deletions more numerous at VDJ junctions in type 1 diabetes patients. The influence of HLA type on TCRB rearrangement stayed undetermined. People with Type 1 diabetes carried modestly yet significantly shorter TCRB CDR3s in all four CD4+ subsets.

Every donor provided one heparinised blood draw, which averaged approximately 100 mL. CDR1 MDHEN and CDR2 SYDVKM come from the germline V gene. The V and J ends lost 6 bases and 7 bases, in that order; junction bases with no gene match: 9. This CDR3 has 15 amino acids. What was sequenced were expressed TCRB transcripts, since all of the isolated RNA had been reverse transcribed. TCRdb keeps only in-frame clones here, not all; method: immunoSEQ multiplex PCR. The sample includes fewer than 350,000 clones, over 14% of them seen just once. J is TRBJ2-2 and V is TRBV28, with 9 bases identical to TRBD1. The sample consisted of naive CD4+ T cells from blood. The TCR comes from a man younger than 35 with type 1 diabetes. This chain's CDR3 is CASRIQGAQGGELFF. CDR3 nucleotides: TGTGCCAGCAGGATACAGGGGGCGCAGGGCGGGGAGCTGTTTTTT.